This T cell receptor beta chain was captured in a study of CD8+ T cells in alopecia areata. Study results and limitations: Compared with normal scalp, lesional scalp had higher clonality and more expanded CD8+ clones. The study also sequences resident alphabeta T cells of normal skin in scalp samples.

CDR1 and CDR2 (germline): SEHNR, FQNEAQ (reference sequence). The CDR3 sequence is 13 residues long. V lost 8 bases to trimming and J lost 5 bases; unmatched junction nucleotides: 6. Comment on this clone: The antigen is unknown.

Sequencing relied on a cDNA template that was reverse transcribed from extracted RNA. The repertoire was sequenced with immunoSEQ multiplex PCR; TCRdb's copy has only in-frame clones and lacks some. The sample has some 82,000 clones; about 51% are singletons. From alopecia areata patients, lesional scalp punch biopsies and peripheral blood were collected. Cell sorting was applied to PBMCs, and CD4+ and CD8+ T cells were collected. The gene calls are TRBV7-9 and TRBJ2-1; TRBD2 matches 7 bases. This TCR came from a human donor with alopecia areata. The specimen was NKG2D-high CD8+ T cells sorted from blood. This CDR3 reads CASYRDYDNEQFF. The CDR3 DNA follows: TGTGCCAGCTACCGGGACTATGACAATGAGCAGTTCTTC.